The 6 T cell receptor beta chains in this list originate from one sample, sequenced in a study of human T cells and chemical hapten exposure. Time point meaning: patch test 3, about 24 weeks after DPC sensitization. Treatment denoted: therapeutic diphenylcyclopropenone sensitization with weekly scalp DPC. TCRdb reprocessed the RACE reads via MiXCR and lists one record per CDR3 protein. The table records about 92,000 distinct CDR3 sequences, approximately 11% of them present only once. The sequences come from whole blood, collected in connection with sensitization to the hapten diphenylcyclopropenone (DPC). Receptors originate from a woman aged 25 to 39 with alopecia areata. Some clones in this sample may be carry-over from other donors' samples.

To note about this clonotype: Given a much more abundant clone one base away, this may be a read error. This chain uses TRBV6-5 with TRBJ2-7; D gene unclear. The CDR3 extends over 14 amino acids. Looked up from germline, CDR1 is MNHEY and CDR2 is SVGAGI. The CDR3 protein is CAGSLTSEKYEQYF. The CDR3 nucleotides read TGTGCCGGCAGTTTGACCAGCGAGAAGTACGAGCAGTACTTC.

This sequence joins TRBV29-1 and TRBJ2-5; D perhaps matches TRBD1 (6 bases). This CDR3 has 13 residues. Germline V gene sequence: CDR1 SQVTM, CDR2 ANQGSEA. V lost 3 bases and J 4 bases, leaving 12 bases between the germline ends. CDR3 in DNA: TGCAGCGTTGACAGGGGTTTAGGAGAGACCCAGTACTTC. Its protein is CSVDRGLGETQYF.

This clonotype was counted between two and nine times. V usage is TRBV4-3 and J usage is TRBJ2-3; the match to TRBD1 covers 9 bases. The CDR3 contains 17 residues. CDR1 is LGHNA and CDR2 is YSLEER in the germline V gene. With V trimmed by 0 bases and J by 8 bases, 12 bases remained unmatched. Written as DNA, the CDR3 is TGCGCCAGCAGCCAAGATCCCCCACAGGGGGCGCAGGGTACGCAGTATTTT. Translation: CASSQDPPQGAQGTQYF.

This clonotype was seen ten or more times. The chain couples TRBV21-1 to TRBJ2-7; the D call TRBD1 from the table was never checked on the DNA. TRBV21-1 has pseudogene status. The CDR3 loop spans 15 amino acids. CDR3 sequence (DNA): TGTGCCAGCAGCACGCCAGACAGAACCTCCTACGAGCAGTACGTC. It encodes CASSTPDRTSYEQYV.

The sample holds many counts of this clonotype. This sequence joins TRBV3-1 and TRBJ1-6, with a tentative D call TRBD1 (5 bases). Trimming stripped 1 base from V and 7 bases from J, with 14 bases between. CDR1 is LGHDT and CDR2 is YNNKEL in the germline V gene (reference sequence). There are 16 residues in the CDR3. The CDR3 nucleotides read TGTGCCAGCAGCCAAGGGGGCGGCGGATCGAATTCACCCCTCCACTTT. As protein: CASSQGGGGSNSPLHF.

This clonotype was picked up a small number of times. This rearrangement joins TRBV20-1 to TRBJ1-5; 7 positions agree with TRBD1. CDR1 is DFQATT, CDR2 SNEGSKA, per germline (reference sequence). The CDR3 has 15 amino acids. J was trimmed by 6 bases and V by 0 bases; bases with no gene match: 8. CDR3 DNA: TGCAGTGCTAGAGATTCAGGGGGTTTCGGTCAGCCCCAGCATTTT. This translates into CSARDSGGFGQPQHF.